The rows below give T cell receptor beta chains drawn from one sample of a study of CD8+ T cells in alopecia areata. Here immunoSEQ multiplex PCR was the method, and the copy in TCRdb shows in-frame clones only, minus some. This sample has over 250,000 clones; approximately 60% occur once, and the top ten carry 0.93%. The material was CD4+ T cells sorted from blood, obtained around week 54, from a patient treated with tofacitinib. These receptors originate from a human donor with alopecia areata. CDR3s include the opening cysteine and the closing phenylalanine or tryptophan. D genes are given only for firm matches. Clone sizes are given selectively: once, few, many, or a class where the clone is expanded.

D,size,J,V,DNA,CDR3
TRBD1,NA,TRBJ1-6,TRBV7-2,TGTGCCAGCAGCCTAACCGGGACAGGGCTTTCACCCCTCCACTTT,CASSLTGTGLSPLHF
NA,NA,TRBJ2-4,TRBV30,TGTGCCTGGAGCTTGGCGGGAGCCAAAAACATTCAGTACTTC,CAWSLAGAKNIQYF
TRBD1,NA,TRBJ2-7,TRBV30,TGTGCCTTACAGGGGGGTTACGAGCAGTACTTC,CALQGGYEQYF
NA,NA,TRBJ1-2,TRBV6-1,TGTGCCAGCAGAAGTGGGCAGAACTATGGCTACACCTTC,CASRSGQNYGYTF
NA,NA,TRBJ2-6,TRBV5-1,TGCGCCAGCAGCCCCTGGGAGGCGTTGTCCGGGGCCAACGTCCTGACTTTC,CASSPWEALSGANVLTF
NA,NA,TRBJ2-2,TRBV4-3,TGCGCCAGCAGCCAAGATAATTACGGGGAGCTGTTTTTT,CASSQDNYGELFF
NA,NA,TRBJ1-5,TRBV15,TGTGCCACCAGCAGGGCCGGGACCTTGGATCAGCCCCAGCATTTT,CATSRAGTLDQPQHF
TRBD1,once,TRBJ1-6,TRBV30,TGTGCCTGGAGTGTGGACAGGGCAAATTCACCCCTCCACTTT,CAWSVDRANSPLHF
TRBD1,NA,TRBJ1-1,TRBV15,TGTGCCACCAGCAGAAGACTGACAGGGTTGAACACTGAAGCTTTCTTT,CATSRRLTGLNTEAFF
NA,NA,TRBJ2-7,TRBV9,TGTGCCAGCAGCTCAGCGGGACAGGCCTACGAGCAGTACTTC,CASSSAGQAYEQYF
NA,NA,TRBJ2-5,TRBV5-4,TGTGCCAGCAGCCCAGTCCGGTCAGGGGAGACCCAGTACTTC,CASSPVRSGETQYF
NA,NA,TRBJ1-5,TRBV6-1,TGTGCCAGCGCGGAGGCTGGGAATCAGCCCCAGCATTTT,CASAEAGNQPQHF
NA,NA,TRBJ1-5,TRBV4-1,TGCGCCAGCAGCCAAGAAGGGACATTTAGCAATCAGCCCCAGCATTTT,CASSQEGTFSNQPQHF
TRBD1,few,TRBJ2-5,TRBV29-1,TGCAGCGTCGAATATCCGGGACAGAGGGGAGAGACCCAGTACTTC,CSVEYPGQRGETQYF
NA,few,TRBJ1-2,TRBV7-2,TGTGCCAGCAGCCCCCGAGACAGTTATGGCTACACCTTC,CASSPRDSYGYTF
NA,NA,TRBJ2-5,TRBV7-7,TGTGCTAGCAGCTTAGCCGGCGCGCCGGAGGAGACCCAGTACTTC,CASSLAGAPEETQYF
NA,NA,TRBJ2-3,TRBV29-1,TGCAGAGTCGATCCTAGCACAGATACGCAGTATTTT,CRVDPSTDTQYF
TRBD1,once,TRBJ1-2,TRBV7-3,TGTGCCAGCAGCTACTCAGGGGGAGCTAACTATGGCTACACCTTC,CASSYSGGANYGYTF
NA,NA,TRBJ2-4,TRBV15,TGTGCCACCAGCAGAGCCTCGATAGCCAAAAACATTCAGTACTTC,CATSRASIAKNIQYF
TRBD1,once,TRBJ1-1,TRBV6-5,TGTGCCAGCAGTTACGGGACAGGTCTTACTGAAGCTTTCTTT,CASSYGTGLTEAFF
NA,NA,TRBJ2-5,TRBV29-1,TGCAGCGTTGTTCCAGGGGAGACCCAGTACTTC,CSVVPGETQYF
TRBD2,NA,TRBJ2-1,TRBV7-9,TGTGCCAGCAAACAACTAGCGGGGGTCGATGAGCAGTTCTTC,CASKQLAGVDEQFF
NA,few,TRBJ1-4,TRBV11-2,TGTGCCAGCAGCTTAGAACCGGGACACCGAAATGAAAAACTGTTTTTT,CASSLEPGHRNEKLFF
NA,NA,TRBJ2-4,TRBV14,TGTGCCAGCAGCCAAGCAGGACATCGGGTAAACATTCAGTACTTC,CASSQAGHRVNIQYF
NA,few,TRBJ2-3,TRBV5-1,TGCGCCAGCAGCTCGATCGCGGGTGCAGATACGCAGTATTTT,CASSSIAGADTQYF
NA,NA,TRBJ1-2,TRBV11-2,TGTGCCAGCAGCTTAGCCCTCACAGGACCGAACAACTATGGCTACACCTTC,CASSLALTGPNNYGYTF
NA,NA,TRBJ2-5,TRBV25-1,TGTGCCAGCAGTGAGGGGTGGACTCCGACGGAGGAGACCCAGTACTTC,CASSEGWTPTEETQYF
NA,NA,TRBJ2-1,TRBV2,TGTGCCAGCAGTCCCGGGAGAGGGCTGGGTGAGCAGTTCTTC,CASSPGRGLGEQFF
TRBD1,NA,TRBJ1-2,TRBV2,TGTGCCAGCAGCGACTCCGGACAGGGACCCTACACCTTC,CASSDSGQGPYTF
TRBD2,few,TRBJ2-2,TRBV7-3,TGTGCCAGCAGCTTTAGCGGGGACACCGGGGAGCTGTTTTTT,CASSFSGDTGELFF
TRBD2,NA,TRBJ2-3,TRBV30,TGTGCCTGGAGTGTTCGGGGGGGCCTGGATACGCAGTATTTT,CAWSVRGGLDTQYF
TRBD2,NA,TRBJ2-1,TRBV11-2,TGTGCCAGCAGCACTAGCGGGGCGGGTGAGCAGTTCTTC,CASSTSGAGEQFF
NA,few,TRBJ1-1,TRBV29-1,TGCAGCGTTAATCGGGTCATGAACACTGAAGCTTTCTTT,CSVNRVMNTEAFF
TRBD2,once,TRBJ2-1,TRBV7-3,TGTGCCAGCAGCTTAAAGGGACTAGCCTCGTACAATGAGCAGTTCTTC,CASSLKGLASYNEQFF
TRBD1,NA,TRBJ1-4,TRBV30,TGTGCCTGGAGTACCGGGACAGGTGAAAAACTGTTTTTT,CAWSTGTGEKLFF
NA,NA,TRBJ2-1,TRBV29-1,TGCAGCGTTGTCCAGGGGGGTTACAATGAGCAGTTCTTC,CSVVQGGYNEQFF
NA,few,TRBJ1-5,TRBV27,TGTGCCAGCAGACGAAATAGGGCATCTGATCAGCCCCAGCATTTT,CASRRNRASDQPQHF
TRBD2,NA,TRBJ2-5,TRBV27,TGTGCCAGCAGTACCCGACTAGCGGCCCACCAAGAGACCCAGTACTTC,CASSTRLAAHQETQYF
NA,NA,TRBJ2-1,TRBV2,TGTGCCAGCAGTGAATTATCGCCCTATGAGCAGTTCTTC,CASSELSPYEQFF
NA,NA,TRBJ1-6,TRBV27,TGTGCCAGCAGAGGGGCACGGATCTATAATTCACCCCTCCACTTT,CASRGARIYNSPLHF
NA,NA,TRBJ2-7,TRBV29-1,TGCAGCGTTGTTCTCACCCAAAGAGGGGGGAAATCCTACGAGCAGTACTTC,CSVVLTQRGGKSYEQYF
NA,NA,TRBJ2-7,TRBV25-1,TGTGCCAGCAGTGAAAGGGGTGAGGTGCAGTACTTC,CASSERGEVQYF
NA,NA,TRBJ2-7,TRBV29-1,TGCAGCGCAATCAGGGAATACGAGCAGTACTTC,CSAIREYEQYF
NA,few,TRBJ1-3,TRBV2,TGTGCCAGCAGTGGGGGGAGGATGCCGGGCCCGAAGGGAAACACCATATATTTT,CASSGGRMPGPKGNTIYF
NA,NA,TRBJ1-4,TRBV30,TGTGCCTGGAGCGAAGGTGCGGGCCTGAATGAAAAACTGTTTTTT,CAWSEGAGLNEKLFF
TRBD2,NA,TRBJ2-5,TRBV29-1,TGCAGCGTTGGTGGGGCCGGGGGGGTCCAAGAGACCCAGTACTTC,CSVGGAGGVQETQYF